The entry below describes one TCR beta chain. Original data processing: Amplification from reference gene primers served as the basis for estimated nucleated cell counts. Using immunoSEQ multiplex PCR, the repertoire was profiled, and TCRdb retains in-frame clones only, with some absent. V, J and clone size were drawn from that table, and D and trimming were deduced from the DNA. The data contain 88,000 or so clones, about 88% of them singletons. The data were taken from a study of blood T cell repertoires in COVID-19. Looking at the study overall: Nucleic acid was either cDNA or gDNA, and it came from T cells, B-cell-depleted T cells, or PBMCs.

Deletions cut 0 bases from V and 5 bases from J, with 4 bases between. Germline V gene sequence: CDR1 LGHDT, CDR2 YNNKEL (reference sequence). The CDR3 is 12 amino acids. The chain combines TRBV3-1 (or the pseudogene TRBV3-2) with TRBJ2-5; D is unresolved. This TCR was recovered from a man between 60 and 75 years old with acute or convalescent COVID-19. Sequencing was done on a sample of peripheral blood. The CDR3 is CASSQDSETQYF. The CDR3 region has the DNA TGTGCCAGCAGCCAAGATTCGGAGACCCAGTACTTC.